Presented here are 16 T cell receptor beta chains from one specimen sequenced in a study of blood T cell repertoires in COVID-19. The table came from immunoSEQ multiplex PCR; TCRdb's copy has only in-frame clones and leaves some out. The profile covers some 120,000 clones, with about 90% appearing a single time and around 2.1% taken by the ten largest. Sample: peripheral blood. The source is a man aged 50-60 years with COVID-19, enrolled during active disease.

This clone was detected a few times. The chain has TRBV5-1 and TRBJ1-6, with D maybe TRBD1 (6 bases). The CDR3 runs to 14 residues. Trimming cost V 4 bases and J 4 bases, with 9 bases left between them. Germline CDR1 and CDR2: SGHRS and YFSETQ. CDR3 sequence (DNA): TGCGCCAGCAGCCCCCAGGGGTATAATTCACCCCTCCACTTT. It specifies CASSPQGYNSPLHF.

This clone was seen more than once but under ten times. Other DNA variants within this sample encode the same CDR3. The chain links TRBV18 to TRBJ2-5; TRBD1 matches at 7 bases. This CDR3 has 13 residues. The V gene end was trimmed by 3 bases and the J gene end by 3 bases; junction bases not matched to a gene: 1. Germline V gene sequence: CDR1 KGHSH, CDR2 LQKENI. CDR3 protein: CASSPGTEETQYF. Written as DNA, the CDR3 is TGTGCCAGCTCACCCGGGACAGAAGAGACCCAGTACTTC.

The chain carries TRBV4-2 and TRBJ2-2, with D maybe TRBD2 (5 bases). The CDR3 sequence is 15 residues long. Germline CDR1 and CDR2: LGHNA and YNFKEQ. V shed 0 bases and J shed 7 bases, with 12 bases lying between them. CDR3 DNA sequence: TGTGCCAGCAGCCAAGAAGTGAGGGCCATCGGGGAGCTGTTTTTT. Protein sequence: CASSQEVRAIGELFF.

The rearrangement uses TRBV21-1 and TRBJ2-7; the table's D call, TRBD1, was not checked against the DNA. TRBV21-1 is annotated as a pseudogene. The CDR3 is 11 residues long. The CDR3 DNA follows: TGTGCCATTACAGGGGGCTCCGAGCAGTACGTC. It is translated as CAITGGSEQYV.

The chain recombines TRBV6-4 with TRBJ2-4; a possible D gene is TRBD2 (6 bases). Germline-derived CDR1 and CDR2 are MRHNA and SNTAGT. This CDR3 comprises 14 residues. V dropped 8 bases and J dropped 0 bases, with 11 bases sitting between them. CDR3 protein: CASGAGLAKNIQYF. Here the CDR3 DNA reads TGTGCCAGCGGGGCGGGGTTAGCCAAAAACATTCAGTACTTC.

The gene calls are TRBV3-1 (or the pseudogene TRBV3-2) and TRBJ2-5, with D possibly TRBD2 on 5 matching bases. The germline CDR1 and CDR2 sequences are LGHDT and YNNKEL (reference sequence). V lost 4 bases to trimming and J lost 10 bases, with 16 bases between them. This CDR3 has 13 residues. The CDR3 DNA sequence: TGTGCCAGCAGCCTTAGTTCCCTCCGGGACCAGTACTTC. This gives the protein CASSLSSLRDQYF.

The gene calls are TRBV28 and TRBJ2-7, with D perhaps TRBD2 (5 bases). V shed 3 bases and J shed 3 bases, with 12 bases lying between them. This CDR3 has 14 amino acids. Germline CDR1 reads MDHEN; CDR2 reads SYDVKM. For the CDR3, the DNA is TGTGCCAGCAGTTTGTTCGAGGGAAACTACGAGCAGTACTTC. It encodes CASSLFEGNYEQYF. Looking up the rest from reference TRBV28 and TRBJ2-7 gives the full variable domain: DVKVTQSSRYLVKRTGEKVFLECVQDMDHENMFWYRQDPGLGLRLIYFSYDVKMKEKGDIPEGYSVSREKKERFSLILESASTNQTSMYLCASSLFEGNYEQYFGPGTRLTVT.

The chain uses TRBV2 and TRBJ1-5; no clear D. The germline V gene has CDR1 SNHLY and CDR2 FYNNEI. The CDR3 consists of 15 residues. The ends were cut back, 2 bases at V and 3 bases at J, with 11 bases in the middle. The CDR3 nucleotides read TGTGCCAGCAGTGAAACAACAACCGTCAATCAGCCCCAGCATTTT. Its translation: CASSETTTVNQPQHF. Complete variable domain (other parts from reference TRBV2 and TRBJ1-5): EPEVTQTPSHQVTQMGQEVILRCVPISNHLYFYWYRQILGQKVEFLVSFYNNEISEKSEIFDDQFSVERPDGSNFTLKIRSTKLEDSAMYFCASSETTTVNQPQHFGDGTRLSIL.

The V gene is TRBV5-6, the J gene TRBJ1-6, with D possibly matching TRBD1 (5 bases). The CDR3 extends over 14 amino acids. With 0 bases removed from V and 10 bases from J, the gap between germline ends came to 11 bases. Germline V gene lookup returns CDR1 SGHDT and CDR2 YYEEEE. The CDR3 nucleotides read TGTGCCAGCAGCTTGGGGCAGGGAAGCTCACCCCTCCACTTT. Amino acids: CASSLGQGSSPLHF.

The genes are TRBV19 and TRBJ2-4; tentatively, D is TRBD2 (6 bases). Trimming cost V 0 bases and J 0 bases, with 15 bases left between them. Germline V gene lookup returns CDR1 LNHDA and CDR2 SQIVND (reference sequence). This CDR3 is built from 18 residues. For the CDR3, the DNA is TGTGCCAGTAGTATAGAACCCCCTGGGGGGTTAGCCAAAAACATTCAGTACTTC. Protein: CASSIEPPGGLAKNIQYF.

This rearrangement joins TRBV10-1 to TRBJ2-2; perhaps TRBD2 as D (5 bases). The CDR3 runs to 12 residues. CDR1 is WNHNN, CDR2 SYGVQD, per germline (reference sequence). Trimming pared 10 bases from V and 5 bases from J, leaving 11 bases between. Here the CDR3 DNA reads TGCGCCACCCCTAGCAGGACCGGGGAGCTGTTTTTT. It encodes CATPSRTGELFF.

As DNA, the CDR3 is TGTGCCAGCAGCTTAGGAGATCGAGAGACCCAGTACTTC. Translation gives CASSLGDRETQYF. This sequence joins TRBV7-8 and TRBJ2-5; no definite D call. V was shortened by 1 base and J by 4 bases, with 7 bases between the two germline ends. The CDR3 has 13 residues. Germline assignment: CDR1 SGHVS and CDR2 FQNEAQ.

The count of this clone is one. The chain couples TRBV11-2 to TRBJ2-7, with a possible D match to TRBD1 (5 bases). The CDR3 sequence is 12 residues long. Trimming took 6 bases from V and 3 from J, leaving 9 bases between them. Germline-derived CDR1 and CDR2 are SGHAT and FQNNGV. The CDR3 loop reads CASRSGFYEQYF. The CDR3 coding sequence is TGTGCCAGCAGGTCAGGGTTCTACGAGCAGTACTTC.

The chain combines TRBV3-1 (or the pseudogene TRBV3-2) with TRBJ1-1, with D maybe TRBD1 (5 bases). The CDR3 is 16 amino acids. Germline V gene sequence: CDR1 LGHDT, CDR2 YNNKEL (reference sequence). V was clipped by 3 bases and J by 4 bases, with 18 bases between them. The CDR3, as DNA: TGTGCCAGCAGCCATCCCGCGGGGGGGGAGGTCACTGAAGCTTTCTTT. Translation: CASSHPAGGEVTEAFF.

The rearrangement joins TRBV18 to TRBJ2-4, with 10 nucleotides matching TRBD2. The CDR3 totals 16 residues. In germline, CDR1 is KGHSH, CDR2 LQKENI. V was clipped by 0 bases and J by 3 bases; unmatched bases: 2. CDR3 sequence (DNA): TGTGCCAGCTCACCACCAGGGACTAGCGTCAAAAACATTCAGTACTTC. The encoded protein is CASSPPGTSVKNIQYF. Looking up the rest from reference TRBV18 and TRBJ2-4 gives the full variable domain: NAGVMQNPRHLVRRRGQEARLRCSPMKGHSHVYWYRQLPEEGLKFMVYLQKENIIDESGMPKERFSAEFPKEGPSILRIQQVVRGDSAAYFCASSPPGTSVKNIQYFGAGTRLSVL.

The chain uses TRBV7-2 and TRBJ2-1, with TRBD1 identical over 9 bases. With 8 bases clipped from V and 3 bases from J, the junction kept 5 bases outside the gene matches. The CDR3 spans 14 residues. CDR1 and CDR2 (germline): SGHTA, FQGNSA. CDR3 amino acids: CASVRQGVYNEQFF. The CDR3 DNA is TGTGCCAGCGTCCGACAGGGGGTCTACAATGAGCAGTTCTTC.